The rows below give T cell receptor beta chains drawn from one sample of a study of T cells in Graves' hyperthyroidism and ophthalmopathy. Using its own MiXCR run on the multiplex PCR reads, TCRdb lists one record per CDR3 protein. The table has approximately 410,000 distinct CDR3 sequences, about 14% seen once. The sequenced sample was blood. These receptors were obtained from a man aged 18 to 30 with Graves' ophthalmopathy. Each CDR3 is given with its conserved first and last residue. Each record gives: clone size, J gene, V gene, D gene, CDR3 DNA, CDR3 protein. D genes are given only for firm matches. Size is omitted from some rows. Given values are once, few, many or a class for expanded clones.

>NA|TRBJ1-2|TRBV6-1|TRBD1
TGTGCCAGCAGGCCACAGGGGGCTGTCTATGGCTACACCTTC
CASRPQGAVYGYTF
>many|TRBJ2-1|TRBV3-1|NA
TGTGCCAGCAGAACCGGACTGACCGCCAATGAGCAGTTCTTC
CASRTGLTANEQFF
>few|TRBJ2-1|TRBV6-1|TRBD2
TGTGCCAGCAGTGACGGGACTAGCGGGGGCAATGAGCAGTTCTTC
CASSDGTSGGNEQFF
>many|TRBJ1-2|TRBV7-9|NA
TGTGCCAGCGGGGGAAACAGTGGGTATGGCTACACCTTC
CASGGNSGYGYTF
>few|TRBJ2-6|TRBV5-1|NA
TGCGCCAGCAGCCCAAGCAGACAGCGCTCTGGGGCCAACGTCCTGACTTTC
CASSPSRQRSGANVLTF
>many|TRBJ2-3|TRBV13|NA
TGTGCCAGCAGTTGGGGTGGCTGGGGGGCTCAATCCCCAGGGGATACGCAGTATTTT
CASSWGGWGAQSPGDTQYF
>NA|TRBJ1-5|TRBV19|NA
TGTGCCAGTAGTCCAGAGTCGTTAAGGGCCCAGCATTTT
CASSPESLRAQHF
>many|TRBJ2-3|TRBV3-1|TRBD2
TGTGCCAGCAGCCTCGGGACTAGCCTGAGCACAGATACGCAGTATTTT
CASSLGTSLSTDTQYF
>few|TRBJ1-1|TRBV5-1|NA
TGCGCCAGCACGGGGGGCAATCTGAACACTGAAGCTTTCTTT
CASTGGNLNTEAFF
>NA|TRBJ2-2|TRBV20-1|TRBD1
TGCAGTGTTAGAGGCCTAGGGACAGGGTGGACCGGGGAGCTGTTTTTT
CSVRGLGTGWTGELFF
>NA|TRBJ1-2|TRBV20-1|TRBD1
TGCAGTGCGGGGGGACAGTCTAACTATGGCTACACCTTC
CSAGGQSNYGYTF
>few|TRBJ1-2|TRBV20-1|NA
TGCAGTGCTACCGGGGGACCCCAGCACGGCTACACCTTC
CSATGGPQHGYTF
>NA|TRBJ2-1|TRBV29-1|NA
TGCAGCGTTGAAGATCTCAGGGAAAGCAATGAGCAGTTCTTC
CSVEDLRESNEQFF
>many|TRBJ1-2|TRBV3-1|TRBD1
TGTGCCAGCAGCCTCTTAGGACAGGTTGAGAATGGCTACACCTTC
CASSLLGQVENGYTF
>many|TRBJ2-2|TRBV11-3|TRBD1
TGTGCCAGCAGCGTAACAGGGGACGGCACCGGGGAGCTGTTTTTT
CASSVTGDGTGELFF
>many|TRBJ2-5|TRBV9|NA
TGTGCCAGCAGCCCAGGAACTGCTCTGGAGACCCAGTACTTC
CASSPGTALETQYF
>many|TRBJ1-5|TRBV13|NA
TGTGCCAGCAGCGTCTGCTGGAGGAGGGCTCAGCCCCAGCATTTT
CASSVCWRRAQPQHF
>many|TRBJ2-2|TRBV2|NA
TGTGCCAGCAGTGAACCCACTATTGGGAACACCGGGGAGCTGTTTTTT
CASSEPTIGNTGELFF
>many|TRBJ2-7|TRBV3-1|TRBD1
TGTGCCAGCAGCCAACCGGACAGGGAAATCTACGAGCAGTACTTC
CASSQPDREIYEQYF
>NA|TRBJ2-7|TRBV20-1|TRBD2
TGCAGTGCTCGACGGACTAGCGGGAGTGACTTGGGGGAGCAGTACTTC
CSARRTSGSDLGEQYF
>many|TRBJ2-3|TRBV20-1|TRBD2
TGCAGTGCTAGAGTAGGTAGCGGGCGGGGGTCCACAGATACGCAGTATTTT
CSARVGSGRGSTDTQYF
>many|TRBJ2-1|TRBV20-1|NA
TGCAGTGCTAGAGGCGGGACCAAAAACATGGTGGATGAGCAGTTCTTC
CSARGGTKNMVDEQFF
>NA|TRBJ2-6|TRBV6-5|NA
TGTGCCAGCAGTTACGACAGTTTCTCTGGGGCCAACGTCCTGACTTTC
CASSYDSFSGANVLTF
>NA|TRBJ2-5|TRBV6-2/TRBV6-3|NA
TGTGCCAGCAGTGTTGGGGGGGGGCCGGAGACCCAGTACTTC
CASSVGGGPETQYF
>many|TRBJ1-5|TRBV19|NA
TGTGCCAGTAGTATAGCGGGGGATCAGCCCCAGCATTTT
CASSIAGDQPQHF
>many|TRBJ1-2|TRBV6-5|NA
TGTGCCAGCAGTTACAGGACAGCCGCCTATGGCTACACCTTC
CASSYRTAAYGYTF
>many|TRBJ1-2|TRBV29-1|NA
TGCAGCGTTGATGATGGGGTCGGCTATGGCTACACCTTC
CSVDDGVGYGYTF
>many|TRBJ2-5|TRBV27|NA
TGTGCCAGCAGCCTCTCCACAGGAGGGCAAGAGACCCAGTACTTC
CASSLSTGGQETQYF
>many|TRBJ1-5|TRBV5-1|TRBD1
TGCGCCAGCAGCGAAAATTACAGGGGAAGTAGCAATCAGCCCCAGCATTTT
CASSENYRGSSNQPQHF
>many|TRBJ2-3|TRBV20-1|NA
TGCAGTGCTCCGCCTTCTAGCACAGATACGCAGTATTTT
CSAPPSSTDTQYF
>NA|TRBJ2-7|TRBV19|TRBD1
TGTGCCAGTAGTATAGAAAAGGACAGGGGCTACGAGCAGTACTTC
CASSIEKDRGYEQYF
>NA|TRBJ1-2|TRBV11-2|NA
TGTGCCAGCAGCTACCCAGATTATGGCTACACCTTC
CASSYPDYGYTF
>NA|TRBJ2-7|TRBV28|TRBD1
TGTGCCAGCAGCCGGACAGGGACATCCTACGAGCAGTACTTC
CASSRTGTSYEQYF